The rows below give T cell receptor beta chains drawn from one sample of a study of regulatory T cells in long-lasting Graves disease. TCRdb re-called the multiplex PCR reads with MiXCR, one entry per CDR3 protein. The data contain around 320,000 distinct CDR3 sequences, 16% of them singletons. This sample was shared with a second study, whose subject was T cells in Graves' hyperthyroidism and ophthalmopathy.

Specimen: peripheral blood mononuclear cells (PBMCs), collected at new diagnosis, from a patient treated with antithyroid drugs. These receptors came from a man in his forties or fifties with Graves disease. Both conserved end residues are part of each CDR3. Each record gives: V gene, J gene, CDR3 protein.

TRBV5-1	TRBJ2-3	CASSMGLATDTQYF
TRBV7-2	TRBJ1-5	CASSASGQPQHF
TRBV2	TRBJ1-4	CATQGETNEKLFF
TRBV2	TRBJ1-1	CASMWDNTEAFF
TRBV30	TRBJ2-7	CAWRPFDRGQDGHYEQYF
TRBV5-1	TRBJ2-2	CASSLDWGTGELFF
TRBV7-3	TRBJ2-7	CASSLTRGRVEQYF
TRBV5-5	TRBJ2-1	CASSLMGDEQFF
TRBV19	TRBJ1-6	CASSMTRGSPLHF
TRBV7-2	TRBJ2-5	CASSLGGHQETQYF
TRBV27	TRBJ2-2	CASRGTSGGQTGELFF
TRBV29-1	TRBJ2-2	CSGQTGGAAGELFF
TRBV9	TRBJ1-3	CASSVDPGVGNTIYF
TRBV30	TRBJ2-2	CAWSRDRTGELFF
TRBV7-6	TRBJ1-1	CASSPSWGPEAFF
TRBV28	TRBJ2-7	CAGSPPGQAFYEQYF
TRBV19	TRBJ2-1	CASSIRTGENEQFF
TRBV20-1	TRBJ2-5	CSAGQGVETQYF
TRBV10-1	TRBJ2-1	CASSPRGGLASRNEQFF
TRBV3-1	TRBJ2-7	CASSQDRQTSYEQYF
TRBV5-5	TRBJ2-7	CASSPQFGTGTYEQYF
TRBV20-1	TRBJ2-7	CSARKGAALYEQYF
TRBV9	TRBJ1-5	CASSPFLGGYNQPQHF
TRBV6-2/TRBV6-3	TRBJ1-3	CASGGRGSGNTIYF
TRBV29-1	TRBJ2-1	CSVGLAGYPYNEQFF
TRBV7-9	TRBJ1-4	CASSLPPGRTGGYEKLFF
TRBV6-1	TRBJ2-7	CATGEGLAAHEQYF
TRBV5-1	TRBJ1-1	CASSLEDRGRTEAFF
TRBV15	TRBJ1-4	CATSRGTGGGEKLFF
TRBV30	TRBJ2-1	CAWTPDSTVEQFF
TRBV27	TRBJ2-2	CAVGWAGANTGELFF
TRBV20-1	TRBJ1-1	CSEQGNTEAFF
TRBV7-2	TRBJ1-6	CASRQGVTDSPLHF
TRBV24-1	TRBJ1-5	CATSGDSNQPQHF
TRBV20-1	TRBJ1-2	CSARVPGQHPYDYTF
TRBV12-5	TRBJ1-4	CASGLGRTVYNKKLFF
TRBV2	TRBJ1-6	CASTPGPVKDSPLHF
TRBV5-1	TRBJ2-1	CASSLGGTEYNEQFF
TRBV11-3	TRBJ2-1	CASSLLTTTGIEQFF
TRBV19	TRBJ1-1	CASSTGTGDNTEAFF
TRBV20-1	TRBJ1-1	CSAPGGQGTEAFF
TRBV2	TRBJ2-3	CASSEEDTQYF